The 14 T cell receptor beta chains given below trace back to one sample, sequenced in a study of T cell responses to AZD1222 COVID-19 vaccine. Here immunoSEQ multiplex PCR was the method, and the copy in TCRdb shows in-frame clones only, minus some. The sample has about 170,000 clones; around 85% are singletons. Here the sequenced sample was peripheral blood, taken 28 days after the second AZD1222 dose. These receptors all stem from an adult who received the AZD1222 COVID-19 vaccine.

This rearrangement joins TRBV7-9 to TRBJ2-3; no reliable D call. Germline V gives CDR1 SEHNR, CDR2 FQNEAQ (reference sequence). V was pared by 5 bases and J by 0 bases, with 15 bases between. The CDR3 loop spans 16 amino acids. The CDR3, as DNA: TGTGCCAGCAGCCCCCGGACGCCCCGGAGCACAGATACGCAGTATTTT. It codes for CASSPRTPRSTDTQYF.

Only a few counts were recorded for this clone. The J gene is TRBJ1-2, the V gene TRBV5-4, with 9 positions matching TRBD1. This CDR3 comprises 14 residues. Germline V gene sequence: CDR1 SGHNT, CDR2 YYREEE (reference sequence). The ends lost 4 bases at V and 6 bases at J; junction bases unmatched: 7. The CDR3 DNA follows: TGTGCCAGCAGCCACAGCAGACAGGGGGATGGCTACACCTTC. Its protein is CASSHSRQGDGYTF.

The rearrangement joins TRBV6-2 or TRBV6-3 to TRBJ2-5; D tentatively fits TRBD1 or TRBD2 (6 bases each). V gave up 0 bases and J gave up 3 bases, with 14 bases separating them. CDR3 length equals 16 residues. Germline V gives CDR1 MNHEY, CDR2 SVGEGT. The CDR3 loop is CASSYSRGAPKETQYF. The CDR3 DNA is TGTGCCAGCAGTTACTCGAGGGGGGCGCCTAAAGAGACCCAGTACTTC.

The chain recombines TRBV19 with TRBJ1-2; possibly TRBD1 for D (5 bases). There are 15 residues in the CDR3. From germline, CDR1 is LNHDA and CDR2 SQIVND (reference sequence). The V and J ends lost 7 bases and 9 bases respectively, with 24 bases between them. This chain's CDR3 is CASTYRGGTQSSYTF. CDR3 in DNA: TGTGCCAGTACTTATAGAGGAGGGACCCAGAGCAGCTACACCTTC.

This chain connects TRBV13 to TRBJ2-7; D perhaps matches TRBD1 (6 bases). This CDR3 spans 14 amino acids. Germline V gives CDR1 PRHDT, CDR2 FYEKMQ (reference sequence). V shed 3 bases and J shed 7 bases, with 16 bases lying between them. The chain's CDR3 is CASSFPDSSREQYF. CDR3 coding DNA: TGTGCCAGCAGCTTCCCGGACAGCTCACGGGAGCAGTACTTC. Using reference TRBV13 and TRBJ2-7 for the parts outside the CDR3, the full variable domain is AAGVIQSPRHLIKEKRETATLKCYPIPRHDTVYWYQQGPGQDPQFLISFYEKMQSDKGSIPDRFSAQQFSDYHSELNMSSLELGDSALYFCASSFPDSSREQYFGPGTRLTVT.

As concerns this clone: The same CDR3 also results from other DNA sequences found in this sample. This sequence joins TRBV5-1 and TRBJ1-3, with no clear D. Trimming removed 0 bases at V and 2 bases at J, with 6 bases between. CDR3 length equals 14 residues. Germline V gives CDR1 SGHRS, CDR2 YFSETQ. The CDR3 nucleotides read TGCGCCAGCAGCTTGGAAGTTACTGGAAACACCATATATTTT. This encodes CASSLEVTGNTIYF.

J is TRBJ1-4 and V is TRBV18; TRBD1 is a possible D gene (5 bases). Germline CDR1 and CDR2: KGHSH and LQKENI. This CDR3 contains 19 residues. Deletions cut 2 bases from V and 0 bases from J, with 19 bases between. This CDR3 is CASSPKQGYGTATNEKLFF. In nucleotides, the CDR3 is TGTGCCAGCTCACCAAAGCAGGGTTACGGGACTGCAACTAATGAAAAACTGTTTTTT.

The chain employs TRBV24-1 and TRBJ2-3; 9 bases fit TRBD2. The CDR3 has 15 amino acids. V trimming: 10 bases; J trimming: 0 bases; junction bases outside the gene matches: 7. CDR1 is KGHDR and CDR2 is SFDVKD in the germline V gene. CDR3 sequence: CATPGLAPSTDTQYF. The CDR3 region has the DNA TGTGCCACTCCGGGACTAGCCCCTAGCACAGATACGCAGTATTTT.

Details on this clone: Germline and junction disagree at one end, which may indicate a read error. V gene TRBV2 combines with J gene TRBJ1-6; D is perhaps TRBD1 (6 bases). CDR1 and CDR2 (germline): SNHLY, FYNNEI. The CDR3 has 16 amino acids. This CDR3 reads CASRESTGHGNSPLYF. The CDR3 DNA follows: TGTGCCAGCCGGGAGTCGACAGGACACGGTAATTCACCCCTCTACTTT.

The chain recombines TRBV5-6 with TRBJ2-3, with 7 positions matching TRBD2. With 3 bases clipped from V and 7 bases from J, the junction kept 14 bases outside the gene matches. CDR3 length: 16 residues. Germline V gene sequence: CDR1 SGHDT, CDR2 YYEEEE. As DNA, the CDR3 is TGTGCCAGCAGCTCCGGGGGACTATACCCTACCCATACGCAGTATTTT. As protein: CASSSGGLYPTHTQYF.

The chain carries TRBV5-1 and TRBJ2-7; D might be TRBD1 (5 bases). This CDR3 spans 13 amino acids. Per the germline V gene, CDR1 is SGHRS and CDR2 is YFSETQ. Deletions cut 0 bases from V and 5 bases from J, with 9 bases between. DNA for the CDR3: TGCGCCAGCAGCTTGGGCCAGGGTGACGAGCAGTACTTC. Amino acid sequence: CASSLGQGDEQYF.

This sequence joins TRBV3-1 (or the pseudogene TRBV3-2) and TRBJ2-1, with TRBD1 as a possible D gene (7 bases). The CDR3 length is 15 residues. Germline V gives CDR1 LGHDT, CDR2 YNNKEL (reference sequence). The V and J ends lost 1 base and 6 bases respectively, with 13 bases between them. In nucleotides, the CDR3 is TGTGCCAGCAGCCAAGTTGGAGGGACAGTCAATGAGCAGTTCTTC. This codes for CASSQVGGTVNEQFF.

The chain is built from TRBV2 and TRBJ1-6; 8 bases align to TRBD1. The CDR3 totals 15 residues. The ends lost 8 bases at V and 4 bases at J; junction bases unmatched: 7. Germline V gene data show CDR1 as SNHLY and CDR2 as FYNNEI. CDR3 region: CASFTGGTYNSPLHF. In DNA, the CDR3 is TGTGCCAGCTTCACAGGGGGTACTTATAATTCACCCCTCCACTTT.

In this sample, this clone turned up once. This CDR3 is CASGRTNQPQHF. As DNA, the CDR3 is TGTGCCAGCGGTAGGACCAATCAGCCCCAGCATTTT. The chain has TRBV6-5 and TRBJ1-5; no clear D. Germline values: CDR1 MNHEY, CDR2 SVGAGI. Trimming removed 8 bases from V and 3 bases from J, with 8 bases in between. This CDR3 contains 12 residues.